The sequence of this TCR beta chain was determined in a study of patients with pleural tuberculosis. The CDR3 length is 13 residues. V lost 0 bases and J 5 bases, leaving 7 bases between the germline ends. Germline lookup yields CDR1 LGHDT and CDR2 YNNKEL (reference sequence). TCRdb independently ran MiXCR on the reads; one entry per CDR3 protein. Of 29,000 or so distinct CDR3 sequences in the sample, roughly 18% are singletons; the top ten hold 3.5%. By share, this clonotype ranks as medium-sized. The TCR originated in a human donor with pleural tuberculosis. J is TRBJ1-1 and V is TRBV3-1; no firm D call. Sample: peripheral blood. DNA for the CDR3: TGTGCCAGCAGCCAAGATAGGTGGACTGAAGCTTTCTTT. It yields the protein CASSQDRWTEAFF.